The rows below give T cell receptor beta chains drawn from one sample of a study of T cell repertoires in cytomegalovirus infection. TCRdb reprocessed the reads with MiXCR, giving one entry per CDR3 protein. The data contain 450,000 to 550,000 distinct CDR3 sequences, 16% of them seen just once; the ten biggest clones take up 20% to 30%. The sequencing input was CD8+ T cells from PBMCs. These receptors came from a human donor in good health (CMV status not recorded). Some clones in this sample may be carry-over from other donors' samples. The CDR3 runs from the conserved cysteine through the conserved F or W.

v_gene	j_gene	CDR3aa
TRBV5-1	TRBJ1-1	CASSLTPGDTEAFF
TRBV10-3	TRBJ2-3	CAMESGEGPDTQYF
TRBV28	TRBJ1-1	CASRATGPTEAFF
TRBV9	TRBJ1-2	CASSVGQRGNYGYTF
TRBV12-3/TRBV12-4	TRBJ2-2	CASSQSRTGELFF
TRBV27	TRBJ2-7	CASSSREAGASYEQYF
TRBV7-2	TRBJ2-2	CASRGPGQGFSGELFF
TRBV15	TRBJ2-3	CATSRTSGSADTQYF
TRBV20-1	TRBJ2-1	CSAGPGLAVDEQFF
TRBV3-1	TRBJ2-3	CASSQDAGGPSDTQYF
TRBV6-1	TRBJ1-1	CASTEPGWFPEAFF
TRBV6-1	TRBJ1-3	CASSGPGQSSGNTIYF
TRBV19	TRBJ1-1	CASSVVDGGTEAFF
TRBV6-4	TRBJ1-3	CASSELPGNTIYF
TRBV25-1	TRBJ2-3	CASSEDKWGQYF
TRBV13	TRBJ2-3	CASSAASSGVVSDTQYF
TRBV12-3/TRBV12-4	TRBJ2-2	CASSLGTYTGELFF
TRBV4-3	TRBJ1-5	CASSQGGDQPQHF
TRBV20-1	TRBJ1-1	CSAPRWGEPNTEALF
TRBV4-1	TRBJ2-7	CASSQEGTGSYEQYF
TRBV6-6	TRBJ1-3	CASSQGQRGNTIYF
TRBV12-3/TRBV12-4	TRBJ2-3	CASSPLGGLGTDTQYF
TRBV12-3/TRBV12-4	TRBJ1-5	CASSPGQGDSNQPQHF
TRBV12-3/TRBV12-4	TRBJ2-6	CASSSTGLRGANVLTF
TRBV28	TRBJ2-5	CASSLSTTSGSYETQYF
TRBV7-6	TRBJ1-5	CASSLGPGGLSDQPQHF
TRBV7-2	TRBJ1-2	CARSLGEVTPTGFGSGYTF
TRBV14	TRBJ2-6	CASSQGRPGANVLTF
TRBV5-1	TRBJ1-1	CASNRDGGNTEAFF
TRBV12-3/TRBV12-4	TRBJ1-2	CASSPQEIYGYTF
TRBV3-1	TRBJ2-7	CASSQDSGGRASEQYF
TRBV6-5	TRBJ1-6	CASSYAGGKPPLHF
TRBV7-2	TRBJ2-7	CASSLGSPAAYEQYF
TRBV7-9	TRBJ2-3	CASSPVGTDTQYF
TRBV5-1	TRBJ1-2	CASSLGSSGFPYYTF
TRBV10-3	TRBJ2-7	CAISDRQGVSYEQYF
TRBV29-1	TRBJ1-3	CSVEVAGRGNTIYF
TRBV12-3/TRBV12-4	TRBJ1-5	CASRTSNQPQHF
TRBV20-1	TRBJ2-3	CSARDRIRTDTQYF
TRBV7-7	TRBJ2-1	CASSLDPSEGEQFF
TRBV7-9	TRBJ2-7	CASSLGSGSYEQYF
TRBV27	TRBJ1-6	CASSITGGNSPLHF
TRBV7-6	TRBJ2-7	CASNAGLAKEQYF
TRBV27	TRBJ2-5	CASSPQTDRSGETQYF
TRBV18	TRBJ1-5	CASSPNRGNNQPQHF